This T cell receptor (beta chain) was recorded in a study of T cells after yellow fever vaccination. Using its own MiXCR run on the 5' RACE reads, TCRdb lists one record per CDR3 protein. The sample records more than 20,000 distinct CDR3 sequences, 5% to 7% being singletons. At least ten counts were recorded for this clonotype. Likely a read error: the CDR3 ends without its conserved phenylalanine or tryptophan. It is unclear where the CDR3 begins or ends on the DNA, so no DNA is shown, and the CDR3 is as TCRdb lists it. The origin of this receptor is a man aged 25 to 40 who received the YFV17D yellow fever vaccine. Sequencing was performed on PBMCs, either bulk or a sorted T-cell subset (CD4+, CD8+, memory, or dextramer-sorted; not recorded which), taken 15 days after the yellow fever booster vaccination.

Here the CDR3 reads CASSLGTRAI. The rearrangement links TRBV7-9 to TRBJ1-1; the table calls TRBD1, which could not be checked here. The CDR3 length equals 10 residues, ends included. Germline V CDR1 and CDR2: SEHNR, FQNEAQ (reference sequence).